The clone carrying this T cell receptor beta chain was counted between two and nine times. The data originate from a study of blood T cells in healthy people across ages. PCR was performed a second time for roughly 7 to 11 cycles using a sample-barcoded 5' primer and a J-beta primer mix. TCRdb processed the 5' RACE reads anew with MiXCR; each CDR3 protein has one entry. The sample includes over a million distinct CDR3 sequences, under 30% of them seen just once. With 3 bases clipped from V and 7 bases from J, the junction kept 11 bases outside the gene matches. CDR3 length: 17 residues. The germline gives CDR1 KGHDR, CDR2 SFDVKD. In addition, the sample was reused for a study of T cells of mothers and their children. That source adds: In this cohort, donors were three healthy Caucasian mothers plus their six children. Over 8 million reads per mother and about 3 million per child were obtained. Biologically related mothers and children overlapped slightly more than unrelated pairs, a non-significant difference.

What was sequenced was blood. The source is a girl aged 2 to 9 in good health. This chain joins TRBV24-1 and TRBJ2-1; 10 positions agree with TRBD2. Here the CDR3 reads CATSDRLAGVEGNEQFF. The CDR3 region has the DNA TGTGCCACCAGTGATCGGCTAGCGGGAGTTGAAGGAAATGAGCAGTTCTTC.